This T cell receptor (beta chain) appears in the sequencing data of a study of OX40 agonist ivuxolimab in advanced cancers. Whole-study results and caveats: Clonal expansion was among the lowest in partial responders at 0.1-3.0 mg/kg, especially CD8+.

On this clone itself: The antigen is unknown.

V lost 4 bases and J 4 bases, leaving 14 bases between the germline ends. Germline loops: CDR1 SGHRS, CDR2 YFSETQ. The CDR3 runs to 14 residues. Here immunoSEQ multiplex PCR was the method, and the copy in TCRdb shows in-frame clones only, minus some. The sample has approximately 100,000 clones, around nine tenths seen once; the top ten hold approximately 0.5%. This specimen was CD4+ or CD8+ T cells sorted from blood, taken in a trial of the OX40 agonist ivuxolimab. This receptor was identified in an adult with an advanced solid tumor such as melanoma, head and neck, liver or kidney cancer. The genes are TRBV5-1 and TRBJ1-1, with D possibly TRBD1 on 6 matching bases. CDR3 sequence (DNA): TGCGCCAGCAGCGATCGAACAGGGACCACTGAAGCTTTCTTT. It is translated as CASSDRTGTTEAFF.